This TCR beta chain was sequenced for a study of a mutant IDH1 vaccine in newly diagnosed glioma. Sample time point: baseline, week 1 (first vaccination visit). Treatment indicated: pre-vaccination baseline after standard-of-care therapy. With 5 bases removed from V and 6 bases from J, the gap between germline ends came to 14 bases. The germline gives CDR1 GTSNPN, CDR2 SVGIG (reference sequence). The CDR3 length is 13 residues. Findings and limits, study-wide: Among top peripheral T cell clonotypes, changes seemed unrelated to pseudoprogression. Induction of immune responses by the vaccine occurred in about 92% of patients.

Notes on this clone: The target antigen is unknown.

TCRdb's table, derived via immunoSEQ multiplex PCR, lists solely in-frame clones and lacks some. The sample carries 30,000 to 40,000 clones, roughly 92% recorded once. Sequencing was performed on PBMCs, taken from a glioma patient treated with radiotherapy, temozolomide or both. The sequence was obtained from a man between 18 and 35 years old with glioma. This rearrangement joins TRBV30 to TRBJ2-1, with D possibly TRBD2 on 5 matching bases. CDR3 coding DNA: TGTGCCTGGGCCCTCCTCAGCGGCAATGAGCAGTTCTTC. Protein: CAWALLSGNEQFF.